A single sample is the source of the 25 T cell receptor beta chains below, sequenced in a study of T-cell memory formation after mild COVID-19. One entry per CDR3 protein results from TCRdb running MiXCR on the 5' RACE reads. The data hold 85,000 to 130,000 distinct CDR3 sequences, with over 8.5% observed a single time. Sequencing was done on a sample of PBMCs or a T cell subset sorted from them (not recorded which). The source of these receptors is a man between 18 and 35 years old who had mild COVID-19 (a few samples of this study predate the infection). Cell type and time point are not known.

This clonotype showed up just a few times. The chain employs TRBV9 and TRBJ2-3; no clear D. The V end was cut by 2 bases, the J end by 2 bases, with 6 bases between. The germline CDR1 and CDR2 sequences are SGDLS and YYNGEE. This CDR3 contains 13 residues. CDR3 loop: CASSVYYTDTQYF. Written as DNA, the CDR3 is TGTGCCAGCAGCGTTTACTACACAGATACGCAGTATTTT.

This clonotype turned up a few times. The chain couples TRBV20-1 to TRBJ1-1; D gene unclear. The CDR3 runs 16 residues. Germline CDR1 and CDR2: DFQATT and SNEGSKA (reference sequence). The V end lost 6 bases, the J end lost 2 bases, and 22 bases lay between the germline ends. The CDR3 region is CSARTPLASTNTEAFF. The DNA for the CDR3 is TGCAGTGCCAGAACCCCCCTAGCCTCAACCAACACTGAAGCTTTCTTT.

This clonotype appeared a few times. This chain links TRBV5-1 with TRBJ1-1; 10 nucleotides line up with TRBD1. Germline V gene sequence: CDR1 SGHRS, CDR2 YFSETQ. The trim removed 5 bases at V and 3 bases at J, leaving 4 bases unmatched. The CDR3 has 14 amino acids. The CDR3 reads CASRTGTGDTEAFF. In DNA, the CDR3 is TGCGCCAGCAGGACCGGGACAGGGGACACTGAAGCTTTCTTT.

The CDR3 coding sequence is TGTGCCAGCACCACCGGGGACAGCCATCAGCCCCAGCATTTT. Residues: CASTTGDSHQPQHF. The genes are TRBV7-8 and TRBJ1-5, with 7 bases lining up with TRBD1. After removal of 7 bases from V and 5 bases from J, the junction contained 8 bases not matched to a gene. CDR1 SGHVS and CDR2 FQNEAQ come from the germline V gene. This CDR3 region has 14 residues.

This rearrangement joins TRBV5-1 to TRBJ2-5; 8 nucleotides agree with TRBD2. The germline gives CDR1 SGHRS, CDR2 YFSETQ. Trimming took 4 bases from V and 5 from J; bases not matched to a gene: 16. This CDR3 is 17 amino acids long. The CDR3 region is CASSPQNHGGARETQYF. In nucleotides, the CDR3 is TGCGCCAGCAGCCCCCAGAACCACGGGGGGGCCCGGGAGACCCAGTACTTC.

This clonotype was seen repeatedly, ten times or more. This chain uses TRBV6-2 or TRBV6-3 with TRBJ2-6, with 9 positions matching TRBD1. CDR3 length equals 16 residues. Germline trimming cut 5 bases from V and 4 bases from J; bases unmatched to any gene: 6. The germline CDR1 and CDR2 sequences are MNHEY and SVGEGT. CDR3 sequence reads: CASSTTGGSGANVLTF. CDR3 nucleotides: TGTGCCAGCAGTACCACAGGGGGCTCCGGGGCCAACGTCCTGACTTTC.

CDR3 residues: CASGSSGISGANVLTF. Written as DNA, the CDR3 is TGTGCCTCCGGGTCTAGCGGCATCTCTGGGGCCAACGTCCTGACTTTC. The chain recombines TRBV30 with TRBJ2-6, with 7 nucleotides matching TRBD2. The CDR3 covers 16 residues. Germline V gene sequence: CDR1 GTSNPN, CDR2 SVGIG (reference sequence). Trimming took 7 bases from V and 0 from J; bases not matched to a gene: 9.

This chain connects TRBV7-9 to TRBJ1-2; no firm D call. Germline CDR1 and CDR2: SEHNR and FQNEAQ (reference sequence). The length of the CDR3 is 14 residues. V was pared by 0 bases and J by 4 bases, with 9 bases between. The CDR3 loop is CASSLALTAYGYTF. The CDR3 nucleotides read TGTGCCAGCAGCTTAGCGCTCACAGCCTATGGCTACACCTTC. Together with reference TRBV7-9 and TRBJ1-2, the CDR3 gives the full variable domain: DTGVSQNPRHKITKRGQNVTFRCDPISEHNRLYWYRQTLGQGPEFLTYFQNEAQLEKSRLLSDRFSAERPKGSFSTLEIQRTEQGDSAMYLCASSLALTAYGYTFGSGTRLTVV.

This rearrangement joins TRBV7-2 to TRBJ2-1; D perhaps matches TRBD1 (6 bases). The V end was cut by 0 bases, the J end by 8 bases, with 11 bases between. There are 14 residues in the CDR3. Germline CDR1 and CDR2: SGHTA and FQGNSA. The DNA for the CDR3 is TGTGCCAGCAGCTTAGCAGCCAGGGGTGATGAGCAGTTCTTC. The encoded protein is CASSLAARGDEQFF.

This clonotype has more than one count but fewer than ten. The genes are TRBV7-9 and TRBJ2-3, with 11 bases identical to TRBD1. The CDR3 covers 17 residues. Germline loops: CDR1 SEHNR, CDR2 FQNEAQ (reference sequence). Trimming took 5 bases from V and 0 from J; bases not matched to a gene: 7. CDR3 amino acids: CASSTRTGGASTDTQYF. CDR3 DNA: TGTGCCAGCAGCACCCGGACAGGGGGCGCCAGCACAGATACGCAGTATTTT.

In regard to this clonotype: At one end, the junction sequence differs from germline, possibly due to a read error. The chain couples TRBV4-1 to TRBJ1-3; D is perhaps TRBD1 (5 bases). The CDR3 runs 16 residues. Germline V gene lookup returns CDR1 MGHRA and CDR2 YSYEKL. Written as DNA, the CDR3 is TGCGCCAGCAGCCCCGTTCAGGGCGTCTCTGGAGACACCATATATTTT. Protein: CASSPVQGVSGDTIYF.

This clonotype was counted a few times. This CDR3 reads CASTLGRGGTDTQYF. DNA for the CDR3: TGTGCCAGCACCCTGGGTCGGGGGGGCACAGATACGCAGTATTTT. V is TRBV6-5 and J is TRBJ2-3; the match to TRBD2 covers 7 bases. The CDR3 is made up of 15 amino acids. Trimming removed 7 bases from V and 1 base from J; junction bases left unmatched: 8. Germline CDR1 and CDR2: MNHEY and SVGAGI.

This chain uses TRBV9 with TRBJ1-1, with D hard to call. The CDR3 length is 13 residues. The V gene's germline CDR1 is SGDLS and CDR2 YYNGEE. V was pared by 7 bases and J by 1 base, with 11 bases between. The CDR3 here is CASGLGGNTEAFF. CDR3 DNA sequence: TGTGCCAGCGGTCTGGGAGGGAACACTGAAGCTTTCTTT.

The chain links TRBV5-1 to TRBJ2-1, with D possibly matching TRBD1 (6 bases). This CDR3 has 15 residues. V was shortened by 5 bases and J by 4 bases, with 16 bases between the two germline ends. The germline V gene encodes CDR1 SGHRS and CDR2 YFSETQ. The CDR3 here is CASSWGPDGYNEQFF. Written as DNA, the CDR3 is TGCGCCAGCAGTTGGGGGCCGGACGGGTACAATGAGCAGTTCTTC.

The chain is built from TRBV7-3 and TRBJ2-3; 9 bases agree with TRBD1. The germline V gene has CDR1 SGHTA and CDR2 FQGTGA. Unmatched junction bases numbered 9, after V lost 2 bases and J lost 3 bases. The CDR3 is made up of 17 amino acids. The CDR3 nucleotides are TGTGCCAGCAGCTTATTCCCCGGACAGGGGAGGACAGATACGCAGTATTTT. Encoded protein: CASSLFPGQGRTDTQYF.

This rearrangement joins TRBV5-1 to TRBJ1-2; TRBD1 agrees at 7 bases. V trimming: 3 bases; J trimming: 7 bases; junction bases outside the gene matches: 18. The CDR3 is made up of 17 amino acids. Germline loops: CDR1 SGHRS, CDR2 YFSETQ. This CDR3 is CASSWTSTRQGSSGYTF. CDR3 DNA sequence: TGCGCCAGCAGCTGGACATCCACTCGACAGGGATCAAGTGGCTACACCTTC.

This clonotype has ten or more counts. The chain uses TRBV12-3 or TRBV12-4 and TRBJ2-3, with TRBD2 identical over 9 bases. J was trimmed by 3 bases and V by 5 bases; bases with no gene match: 12. CDR3 length equals 17 residues. The CDR3 reads CASSDVGAGGRTDTQYF. CDR3 nucleotide sequence: TGTGCCAGCAGTGACGTGGGGGCGGGGGGGCGGACAGATACGCAGTATTTT.

The chain links TRBV10-1 to TRBJ2-7; 7 bases match TRBD1. V lost 8 bases, J lost 6 bases, and 10 bases stayed unmatched. Germline values: CDR1 WNHNN, CDR2 SYGVQD (reference sequence). This CDR3 is built from 13 residues. The CDR3 is CASFLKGAAEQYV. In DNA, the CDR3 is TGCGCCAGCTTTTTGAAGGGGGCTGCCGAGCAGTACGTC.

This clonotype has more than one count but fewer than ten. The V gene is TRBV27, the J gene TRBJ1-1, with D possibly being TRBD1 (5 bases). Germline CDR1 is MNHEY and CDR2 is SMNVEV (reference sequence). The V end was cut by 6 bases, the J end by 1 base, with 12 bases between. This CDR3 has 14 amino acids. In nucleotides, the CDR3 is TGTGCCAGCAGCGGTTTTCAGGGGAACACTGAAGCTTTCTTT. The encoded protein is CASSGFQGNTEAFF.

In this sample, this clonotype turned up a few times. The chain joins TRBV6-2 or TRBV6-3 to TRBJ1-2, with unresolved D. The germline V gene encodes CDR1 MNHEY and CDR2 SVGEGT. Trimming removed 2 bases from V and 6 bases from J, with 13 bases in between. This CDR3 is built from 14 residues. In DNA, the CDR3 is TGTGCCAGCAGTTACGAAGGGTACCTGGATGGCTACACCTTC. Protein sequence: CASSYEGYLDGYTF.

The table lists this clonotype with a few counts. The chain couples TRBV9 to TRBJ2-3; 8 positions agree with TRBD2. This CDR3 region has 17 residues. V was clipped by 2 bases and J by 3 bases; unmatched bases: 11. The germline V gene has CDR1 SGDLS and CDR2 YYNGEE. CDR3 in amino acids: CASSVKGSGGATDTQYF. The CDR3 bases are TGTGCCAGCAGCGTGAAGGGATCGGGGGGGGCTACAGATACGCAGTATTTT.

In its sample, this clonotype was seen many times. The chain couples TRBV7-6 to TRBJ2-2; D is undetermined. Per the germline V gene, CDR1 is SGHVS and CDR2 is FNYEAQ. Trimming removed 3 bases from V and 1 base from J, with 6 bases in between. The length of the CDR3 is 14 residues. Here the CDR3 DNA reads TGTGCCAGCAGCTTCGTGGGGAACACCGGGGAGCTGTTTTTT. Protein sequence: CASSFVGNTGELFF.

The chain joins TRBV20-1 to TRBJ2-7; D assignment may be TRBD1 or TRBD2 (5 bases each). CDR1 DFQATT and CDR2 SNEGSKA come from the germline V gene (reference sequence). V was pared by 6 bases and J by 1 base, with 10 bases between. The CDR3 extends over 12 amino acids. The CDR3 nucleotides are TGCAGTGCGAGGGGCGAATCCTACGAGCAGTACTTC. The encoded protein is CSARGESYEQYF.

In nucleotides, the CDR3 is TGTGCCAGTAGTATAGGAGGGCCAGCTTTCTTT. Amino acids: CASSIGGPAFF. This chain joins TRBV19 and TRBJ1-1; D unclear. Germline V lookup: CDR1 LNHDA, CDR2 SQIVND (reference sequence). This CDR3 has 11 residues. V lost 1 base, J lost 10 bases, and 7 bases lay in between.

V usage is TRBV6-5 and J usage is TRBJ1-5; the D is unclear. V dropped 2 bases and J dropped 0 bases, with 2 bases sitting between them. CDR1 and CDR2 from the germline V gene are MNHEY and SVGAGI. The CDR3 covers 13 residues. CDR3 bases: TGTGCCAGCAGTTACAGTAGCAATCAGCCCCAGCATTTT. Protein: CASSYSSNQPQHF.